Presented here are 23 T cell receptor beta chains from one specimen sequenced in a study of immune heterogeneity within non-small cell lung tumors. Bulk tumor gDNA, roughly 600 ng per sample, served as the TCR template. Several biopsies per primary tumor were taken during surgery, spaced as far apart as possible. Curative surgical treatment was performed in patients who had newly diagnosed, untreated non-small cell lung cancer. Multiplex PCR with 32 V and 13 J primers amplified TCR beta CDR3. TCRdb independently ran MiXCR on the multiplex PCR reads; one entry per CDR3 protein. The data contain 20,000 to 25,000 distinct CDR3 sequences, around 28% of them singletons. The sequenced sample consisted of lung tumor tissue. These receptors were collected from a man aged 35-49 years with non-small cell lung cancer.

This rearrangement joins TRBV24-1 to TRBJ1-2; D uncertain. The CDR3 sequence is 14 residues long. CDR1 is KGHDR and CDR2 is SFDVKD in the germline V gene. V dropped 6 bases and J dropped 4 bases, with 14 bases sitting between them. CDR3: CATSKVGSSYGYTF. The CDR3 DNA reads TGTGCCACCAGTAAGGTGGGAAGTTCCTATGGCTACACCTTC.

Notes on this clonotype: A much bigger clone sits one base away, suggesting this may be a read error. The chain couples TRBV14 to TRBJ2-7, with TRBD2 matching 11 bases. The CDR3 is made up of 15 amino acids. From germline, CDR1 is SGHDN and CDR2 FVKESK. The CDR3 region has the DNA TGTGCCAGCAGCCAAAGTAGCGGGAGGGACTACGAGCATTACTTC. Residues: CASSQSSGRDYEHYF.

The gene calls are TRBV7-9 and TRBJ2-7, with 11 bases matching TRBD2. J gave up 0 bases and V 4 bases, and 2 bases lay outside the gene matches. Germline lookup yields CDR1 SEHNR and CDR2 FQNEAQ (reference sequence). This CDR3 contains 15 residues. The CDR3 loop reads CASSWGLAVSYEQYF. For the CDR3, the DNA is TGTGCCAGCAGCTGGGGACTAGCGGTCTCCTACGAGCAGTACTTC.

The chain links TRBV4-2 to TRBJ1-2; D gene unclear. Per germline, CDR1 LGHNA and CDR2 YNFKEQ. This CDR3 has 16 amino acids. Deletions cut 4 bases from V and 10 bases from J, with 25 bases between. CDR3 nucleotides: TGTGCCAGCAGCCTTACCCGGTCAGTGGAGGACTATAACTACACCTTC. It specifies CASSLTRSVEDYNYTF.

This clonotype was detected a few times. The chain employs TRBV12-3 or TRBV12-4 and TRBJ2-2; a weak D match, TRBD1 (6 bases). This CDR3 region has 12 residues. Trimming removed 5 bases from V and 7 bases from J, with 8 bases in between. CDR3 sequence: CASSTGIGELFF. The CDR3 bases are TGTGCCAGCAGTACAGGGATCGGGGAGCTGTTTTTT.

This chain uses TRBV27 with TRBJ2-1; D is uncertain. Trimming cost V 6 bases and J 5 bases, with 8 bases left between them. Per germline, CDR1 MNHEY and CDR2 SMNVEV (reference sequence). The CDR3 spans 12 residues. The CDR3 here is CASSLSNNEQFF. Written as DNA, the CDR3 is TGTGCCAGCAGCCTCTCTAACAATGAGCAGTTCTTC.

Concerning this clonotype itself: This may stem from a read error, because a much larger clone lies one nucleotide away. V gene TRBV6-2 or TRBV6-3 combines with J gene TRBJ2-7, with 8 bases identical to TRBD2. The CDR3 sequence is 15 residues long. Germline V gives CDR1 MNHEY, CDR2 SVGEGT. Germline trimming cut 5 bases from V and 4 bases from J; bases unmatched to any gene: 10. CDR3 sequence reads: CASSALGLGNYEQYF. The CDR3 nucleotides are TGTGCCAGCAGTGCGCTGGGACTAGGCAATTACGAGCAGTACTTC.

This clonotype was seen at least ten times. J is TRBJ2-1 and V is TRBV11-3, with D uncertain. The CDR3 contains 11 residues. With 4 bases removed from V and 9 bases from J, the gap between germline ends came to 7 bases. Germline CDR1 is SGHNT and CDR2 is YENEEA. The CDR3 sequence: CASSSSAEQFF. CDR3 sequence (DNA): TGTGCCAGCAGCTCCTCGGCTGAGCAGTTCTTC.

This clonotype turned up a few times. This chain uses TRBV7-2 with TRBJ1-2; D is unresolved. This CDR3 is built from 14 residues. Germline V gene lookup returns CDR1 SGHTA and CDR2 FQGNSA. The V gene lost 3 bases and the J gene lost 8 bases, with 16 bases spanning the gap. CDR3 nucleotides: TGTGCCAGCAGCTTCGTGGAGGGCTCGGGCGGCTACACCTTC. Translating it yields CASSFVEGSGGYTF.

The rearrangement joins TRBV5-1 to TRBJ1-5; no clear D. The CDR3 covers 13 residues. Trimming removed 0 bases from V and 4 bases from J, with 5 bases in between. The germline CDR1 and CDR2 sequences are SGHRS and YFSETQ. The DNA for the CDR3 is TGCGCCAGCAGCTTGGGAGTAAATCAGCCCCAGCATTTT. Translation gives CASSLGVNQPQHF.

CDR3 sequence: CASSQVGASDYEQYF. The CDR3 DNA follows: TGTGCCAGCAGCCAAGTCGGTGCGTCCGACTACGAGCAGTACTTC. The rearrangement joins TRBV3-1 to TRBJ2-7; D remains ambiguous. Germline assignment: CDR1 LGHDT and CDR2 YNNKEL (reference sequence). The V end was cut by 1 base, the J end by 3 bases, with 13 bases between. The CDR3 runs 15 residues.

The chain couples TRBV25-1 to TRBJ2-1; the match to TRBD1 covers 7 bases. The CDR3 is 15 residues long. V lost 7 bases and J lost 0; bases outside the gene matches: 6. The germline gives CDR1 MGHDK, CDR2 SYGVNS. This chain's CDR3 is CASKTWDSSYNEQFF. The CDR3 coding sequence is TGTGCCAGCAAGACGTGGGACAGCTCCTACAATGAGCAGTTCTTC.

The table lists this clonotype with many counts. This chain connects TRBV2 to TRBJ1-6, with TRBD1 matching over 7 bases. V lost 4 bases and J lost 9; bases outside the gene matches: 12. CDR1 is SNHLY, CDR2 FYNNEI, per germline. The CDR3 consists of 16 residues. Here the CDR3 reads CASSVFGTVASSPLHF. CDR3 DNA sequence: TGTGCCAGCAGTGTATTTGGGACAGTCGCGTCTTCACCCCTCCACTTT. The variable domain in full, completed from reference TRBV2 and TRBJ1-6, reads EPEVTQTPSHQVTQMGQEVILRCVPISNHLYFYWYRQILGQKVEFLVSFYNNEISEKSEIFDDQFSVERPDGSNFTLKIRSTKLEDSAMYFCASSVFGTVASSPLHFGNGTRLTVT.

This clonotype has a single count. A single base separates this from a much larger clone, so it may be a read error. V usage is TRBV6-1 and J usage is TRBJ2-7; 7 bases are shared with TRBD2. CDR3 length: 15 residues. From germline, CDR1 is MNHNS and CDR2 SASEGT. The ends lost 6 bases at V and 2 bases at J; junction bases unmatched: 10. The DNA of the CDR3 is TGTGCCAGCAGCCTCGGGGGGACGACCGCCTACGAGCAGTACTTC. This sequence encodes CASSLGGTTAYEQYF.

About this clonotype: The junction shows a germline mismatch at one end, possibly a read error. DNA for the CDR3: TGCAGTGGTAGAGAAGGACAGTTCGGTGAAGCTTTCTTT. Protein: CSGREGQFGEAFF. The rearrangement joins TRBV20-1 to TRBJ1-1, with D possibly matching TRBD1 (6 bases). The CDR3 contains 13 residues. Germline V CDR1 and CDR2: DFQATT, SNEGSKA (reference sequence).

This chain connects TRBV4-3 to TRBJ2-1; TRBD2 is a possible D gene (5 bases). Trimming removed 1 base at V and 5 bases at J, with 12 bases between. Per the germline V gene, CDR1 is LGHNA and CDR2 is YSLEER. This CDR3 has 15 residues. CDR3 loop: CASSQVLRADNEQFF. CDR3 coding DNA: TGCGCCAGCAGCCAAGTATTGCGGGCTGACAATGAGCAGTTCTTC.

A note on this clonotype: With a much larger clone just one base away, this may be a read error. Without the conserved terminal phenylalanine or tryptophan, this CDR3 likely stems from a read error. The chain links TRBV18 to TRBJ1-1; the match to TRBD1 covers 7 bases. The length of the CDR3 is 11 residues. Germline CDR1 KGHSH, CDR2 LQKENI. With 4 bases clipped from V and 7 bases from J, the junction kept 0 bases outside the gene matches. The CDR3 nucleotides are TGTGCCAGCTCACGACAGGGTGAAGCTTTCTTA. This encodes CASSRQGEAFL.

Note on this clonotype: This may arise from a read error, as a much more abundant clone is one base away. The CDR3 sequence is CSALLAGDLYEHYF. The CDR3 DNA reads as TGCAGTGCTCTTCTAGCGGGAGATCTCTACGAGCATTACTTC. The chain uses TRBV20-1 and TRBJ2-7, with 10 bases lining up with TRBD2. Germline lookup yields CDR1 DFQATT and CDR2 SNEGSKA (reference sequence). The CDR3 covers 14 residues.

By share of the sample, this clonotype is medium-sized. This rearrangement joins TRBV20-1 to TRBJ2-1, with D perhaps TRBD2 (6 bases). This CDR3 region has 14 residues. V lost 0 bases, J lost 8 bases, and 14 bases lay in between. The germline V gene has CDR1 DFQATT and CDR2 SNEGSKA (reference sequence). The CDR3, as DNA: TGCAGTGCTAGAGACGGGAGACCCCCTGATGAGCAGTTCTTC. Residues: CSARDGRPPDEQFF.

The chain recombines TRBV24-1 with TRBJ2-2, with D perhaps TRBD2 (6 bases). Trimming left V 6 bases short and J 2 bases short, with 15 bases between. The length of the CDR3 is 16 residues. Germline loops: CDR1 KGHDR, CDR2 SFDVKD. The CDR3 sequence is CATSQGGVFNTGELFF. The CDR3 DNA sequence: TGTGCCACCAGTCAGGGCGGGGTTTTCAACACCGGGGAGCTGTTTTTT.

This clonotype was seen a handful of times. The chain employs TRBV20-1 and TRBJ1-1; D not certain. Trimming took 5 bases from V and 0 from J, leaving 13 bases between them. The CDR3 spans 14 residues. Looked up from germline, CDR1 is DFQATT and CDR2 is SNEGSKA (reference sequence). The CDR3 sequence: CSAGRHGLNTEAFF. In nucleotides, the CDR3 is TGCAGTGCTGGCCGACATGGCTTGAACACTGAAGCTTTCTTT.

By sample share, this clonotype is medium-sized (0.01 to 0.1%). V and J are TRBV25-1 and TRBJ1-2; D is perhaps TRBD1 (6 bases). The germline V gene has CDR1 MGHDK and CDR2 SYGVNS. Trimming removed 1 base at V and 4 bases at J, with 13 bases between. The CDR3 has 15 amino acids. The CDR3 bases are TGTGCCAGCAGTGAATTTGGAGGGGGAAGCTATGGCTACACCTTC. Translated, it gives CASSEFGGGSYGYTF.

The CDR3 bases are TGTGCCACCAGCAGAGTAAAGACAGAAACAGATACGCAGTATTTT. This gives the protein CATSRVKTETDTQYF. V usage is TRBV15 and J usage is TRBJ2-3, with D perhaps matching TRBD1 (5 bases). The CDR3 is 15 residues long. Deletions cut 1 base from V and 3 bases from J, with 11 bases between. Germline CDR1 is LNHNV and CDR2 is YYDKDF (reference sequence).